This TCR beta chain comes out of a study of CD8+ T cells in alopecia areata. General study results and limits: Tofacitinib delivered significant drops in scalp clonality and in expanded CD8+ clones among the top 100.

Treatment noted: oral pan-JAK inhibitor, 5-10 mg twice daily. Using a FACSAria, the CD4+ and CD8+ T cells were sorted from the PBMCs. V was shortened by 2 bases and J by 8 bases, with 6 bases between the two germline ends. Germline V gene lookup returns CDR1 SGHVS and CDR2 FQNEAQ. The CDR3 runs to 12 residues. Once RNA had been extracted, it was reverse transcribed into cDNA to act as the sequencing template. Some clones are missing from TCRdb's copy, which holds only in-frame ones; the method was immunoSEQ multiplex PCR. This sample has about 280,000 clones, with 58% found just once. Worth noting for this clone: Its antigen remains unidentified.

The origin of this receptor is a human donor with alopecia areata. Sequenced material: CD4+ T cells sorted from blood, taken at week 24, from a patient treated with tofacitinib. The chain uses TRBV7-8 and TRBJ1-4; no clear D gene. CDR3 DNA: TGTGCCAGCAGCTTATCAAGAGAAAAACTGTTTTTT. It is translated as CASSLSREKLFF.